Listed below are T cell receptor beta chains from one sample, sequenced in a study of OX40 agonist ivuxolimab in advanced cancers. Clones were sequenced by immunoSEQ multiplex PCR, and TCRdb holds only the in-frame ones, with some missing. The table shows over 45,000 clones, with approximately 90% occurring only once. Sequencing used CD4+ or CD8+ T cells sorted from blood, obtained in a trial of the OX40 agonist ivuxolimab. The receptor set was obtained from an adult with an advanced solid tumor such as melanoma, head and neck, liver or kidney cancer. Both conserved end residues are part of each CDR3. A D gene is named only where the DNA matches it firmly. Not every row has a clone size; where given, it reads once, few, many or a size class.

D: .; J: TRBJ1-5; size: .; V: TRBV7-9; CDR3: CASSLGDVSNQPQHF; DNA: TGTGCCAGCAGCTTAGGGGACGTGAGCAATCAGCCCCAGCATTTT
D: TRBD2; J: TRBJ2-7; size: .; V: TRBV19; CDR3: CASSIASGGPSSYEQYF; DNA: TGTGCCAGTAGTATTGCTAGCGGGGGCCCGAGCTCCTACGAGCAGTACTTC
D: TRBD1; J: TRBJ2-5; size: .; V: TRBV7-6; CDR3: CASTWLGTGSLETQYF; DNA: TGTGCCAGCACCTGGCTGGGGACAGGGAGTCTCGAGACCCAGTACTTC
D: TRBD1; J: TRBJ1-1; size: .; V: TRBV27; CDR3: CASSLDRATEAFF; DNA: TGTGCCAGCAGTTTGGACAGGGCCACTGAAGCTTTCTTT
D: .; J: TRBJ1-3; size: once; V: TRBV7-6; CDR3: CASSFSGNTIYF; DNA: TGTGCCAGCAGCTTTTCTGGAAACACCATATATTTT
D: .; J: TRBJ2-1; size: few; V: TRBV19; CDR3: CASTVGSEQFF; DNA: TGTGCCAGTACAGTTGGGTCGGAGCAGTTCTTC
D: TRBD1; J: TRBJ2-7; size: .; V: TRBV19; CDR3: CASSMGTGVSYEQYF; DNA: TGTGCCAGTAGTATGGGGACAGGGGTAAGCTACGAGCAGTACTTC
D: TRBD1; J: TRBJ2-1; size: .; V: TRBV18; CDR3: CASSPGTAYNEQFF; DNA: TGTGCCAGCTCACCAGGGACAGCCTATAATGAGCAGTTCTTC
D: .; J: TRBJ1-5; size: medium-sized; V: TRBV7-9; CDR3: CASSLGSQPQHF; DNA: TGTGCCAGCAGCTTAGGAAGTCAGCCCCAGCATTTT
D: .; J: TRBJ2-7; size: .; V: TRBV4-1; CDR3: CASSHTGTNEQYF; DNA: TGCGCCAGCAGCCATACAGGGACCAACGAGCAGTACTTC
D: .; J: TRBJ2-2; size: .; V: TRBV7-2; CDR3: CANLDTGELFF; DNA: TGTGCCAACCTAGACACCGGGGAGCTGTTTTTT
D: .; J: TRBJ1-1; size: .; V: TRBV6-6; CDR3: CASSLRQSNTEAFF; DNA: TGTGCCAGCAGTTTACGACAGTCTAACACTGAAGCTTTCTTT
D: .; J: TRBJ2-7; size: .; V: TRBV6-1; CDR3: CASSEILQGWYEQYF; DNA: TGTGCCAGCAGTGAAATTTTACAGGGCTGGTACGAGCAGTACTTC
D: TRBD2; J: TRBJ2-7; size: .; V: TRBV6-1; CDR3: CASSEGSGSRYEQYF; DNA: TGTGCCAGCAGTGAAGGTAGCGGGAGTCGTTACGAGCAGTACTTC
D: .; J: TRBJ1-1; size: .; V: TRBV6-5; CDR3: CASSSTGYTEAFF; DNA: TGTGCCAGCAGTTCCACAGGGTACACTGAAGCTTTCTTT
D: .; J: TRBJ1-5; size: .; V: TRBV19; CDR3: CASSIFGQSNQPQHF; DNA: TGTGCCAGTAGTATATTTGGGCAGAGCAATCAGCCCCAGCATTTT
D: .; J: TRBJ2-5; size: .; V: TRBV7-9; CDR3: CASNLLAQETQYF; DNA: TGTGCCAGCAACCTTCTTGCTCAGGAGACCCAGTACTTC
D: TRBD1; J: TRBJ1-6; size: once; V: TRBV15; CDR3: CATSGTGGPYNSPLHF; DNA: TGTGCCACCAGCGGGACAGGGGGCCCGTATAATTCACCCCTCCACTTT
D: TRBD1; J: TRBJ1-1; size: .; V: TRBV18; CDR3: CASSPTGGTEAFF; DNA: TGTGCCAGCTCACCAACAGGGGGCACTGAAGCTTTCTTT
D: TRBD2; J: TRBJ2-1; size: .; V: TRBV9; CDR3: CASSVGPGTSGGVGEQFF; DNA: TGTGCCAGCAGCGTAGGTCCCGGGACTAGCGGGGGGGTTGGTGAGCAGTTCTTC
D: TRBD2; J: TRBJ2-7; size: once; V: TRBV19; CDR3: CASATSGSYEQYF; DNA: TGTGCCAGTGCCACTAGCGGGAGCTACGAGCAGTACTTC
D: TRBD1; J: TRBJ1-5; size: once; V: TRBV19; CDR3: CASSIPWTGGNQPQHF; DNA: TGTGCCAGTAGTATCCCCTGGACAGGGGGCAATCAGCCCCAGCATTTT
D: TRBD2; J: TRBJ2-1; size: .; V: TRBV9; CDR3: CASRSSGSSYNEQFF; DNA: TGTGCCAGCAGGTCTAGCGGGAGCTCCTACAATGAGCAGTTCTTC
D: TRBD2; J: TRBJ2-2; size: .; V: TRBV6-4; CDR3: CASRPTSETGELFF; DNA: TGTGCCAGCAGACCGACTAGCGAAACCGGGGAGCTGTTTTTT
D: TRBD2; J: TRBJ2-7; size: .; V: TRBV7-9; CDR3: CASSTGGVYEQYF; DNA: TGTGCCAGCAGCACCGGGGGGGTCTACGAGCAGTACTTC
D: .; J: TRBJ2-7; size: .; V: TRBV29-1; CDR3: CSALGGRYEQYF; DNA: TGCAGCGCCCTGGGCGGTCGCTACGAGCAGTACTTC
D: .; J: TRBJ2-3; size: large; V: TRBV6-5; CDR3: CASSPAVGDTQYF; DNA: TGTGCCAGCAGCCCCGCGGTTGGGGATACGCAGTATTTT
D: .; J: TRBJ1-3; size: once; V: TRBV6-1; CDR3: CASLSGNTIYF; DNA: TGTGCCAGCCTAAGTGGAAACACCATATATTTT
D: .; J: TRBJ2-7; size: .; V: TRBV7-9; CDR3: CASSSHGPGFEQYF; DNA: TGTGCCAGCAGCTCGCATGGGCCAGGATTTGAGCAGTACTTC
D: .; J: TRBJ1-1; size: .; V: TRBV11-2; CDR3: CASSLGDNTEAFF; DNA: TGTGCCAGCAGCTTAGGGGATAACACTGAAGCTTTCTTT
D: TRBD1; J: TRBJ1-6; size: .; V: TRBV6-6; CDR3: CASSQQGAKNSPLHF; DNA: TGTGCCAGCAGTCAACAGGGGGCTAAAAATTCACCCCTCCACTTT